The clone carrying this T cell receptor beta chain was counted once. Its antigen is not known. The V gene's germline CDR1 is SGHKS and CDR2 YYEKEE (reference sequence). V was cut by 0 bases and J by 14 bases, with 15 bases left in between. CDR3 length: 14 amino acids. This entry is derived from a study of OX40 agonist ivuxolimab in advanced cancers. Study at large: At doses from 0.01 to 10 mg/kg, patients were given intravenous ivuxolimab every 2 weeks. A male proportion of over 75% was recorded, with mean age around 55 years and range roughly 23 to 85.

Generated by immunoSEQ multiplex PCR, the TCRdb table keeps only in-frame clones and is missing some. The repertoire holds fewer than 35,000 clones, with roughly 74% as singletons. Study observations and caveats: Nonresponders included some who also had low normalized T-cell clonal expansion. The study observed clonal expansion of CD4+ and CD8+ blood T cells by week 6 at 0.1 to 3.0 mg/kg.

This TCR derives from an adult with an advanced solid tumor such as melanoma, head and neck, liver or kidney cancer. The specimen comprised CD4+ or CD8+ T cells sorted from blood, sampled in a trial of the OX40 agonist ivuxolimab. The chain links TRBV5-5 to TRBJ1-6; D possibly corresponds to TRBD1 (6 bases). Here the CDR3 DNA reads TGTGCCAGCAGCTTGGCCGGGGGGGGCGGTGCCCTCCACTTT. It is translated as CASSLAGGGGALHF.